This T cell receptor beta chain was sequenced during a study of shared clonotypes between healthy human individuals. Study-wide results and limits: Sorted-subset sequencing, rarefaction showed, was incomplete despite large depth. The study found about 5% of naive CD4 clonotypes shared across a handful of donors.

V lost 4 bases, J lost 2 bases, and 13 bases lay in between. The CDR3 runs to 15 residues. Looked up from germline, CDR1 is MNHEY and CDR2 is SMNVEV (reference sequence). In the case of this clone: Its antigen is not identified.

A CD45RA+ naive subset and a CD45RA-negative memory subset were split from CD4+ cells. The data were produced by immunoSEQ multiplex PCR, yet TCRdb's version contains in-frame clones alone and is incomplete. This table holds over 1.5 million clones, nearly 99% found once. The clonotype comes from a man aged 25 to 45 in good health. Sequencing was performed on naive CD4+ T cells sorted from blood. Regarding subset: CD45RA+ positively selected. The chain combines TRBV27 with TRBJ2-3, with D possibly matching TRBD1 (6 bases). DNA of the CDR3: TGTGCCAGCAGTTGGGGGCGGAGATACACAGATACGCAGTATTTT. Amino acid sequence: CASSWGRRYTDTQYF.